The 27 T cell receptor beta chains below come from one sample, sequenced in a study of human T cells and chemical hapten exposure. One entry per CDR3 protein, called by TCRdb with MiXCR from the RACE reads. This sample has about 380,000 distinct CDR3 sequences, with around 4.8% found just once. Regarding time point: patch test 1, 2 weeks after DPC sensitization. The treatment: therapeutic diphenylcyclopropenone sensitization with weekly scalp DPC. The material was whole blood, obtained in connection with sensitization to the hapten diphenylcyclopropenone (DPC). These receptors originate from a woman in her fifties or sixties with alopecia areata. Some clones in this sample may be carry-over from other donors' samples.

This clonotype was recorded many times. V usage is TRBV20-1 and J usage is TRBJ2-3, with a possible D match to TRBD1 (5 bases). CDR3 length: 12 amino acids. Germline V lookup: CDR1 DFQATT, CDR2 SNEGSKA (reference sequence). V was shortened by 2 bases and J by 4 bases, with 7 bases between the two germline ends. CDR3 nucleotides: TGCAGTGCTAGAAGGGGCCCAGATACGCAGTATTTT. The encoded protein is CSARRGPDTQYF.

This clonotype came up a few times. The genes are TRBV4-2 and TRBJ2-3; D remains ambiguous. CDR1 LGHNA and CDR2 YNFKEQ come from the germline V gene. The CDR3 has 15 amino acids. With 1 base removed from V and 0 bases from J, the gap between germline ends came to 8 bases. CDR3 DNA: TGTGCCAGCAGCCAAGTAGGTGACAGCACAGATACGCAGTATTTT. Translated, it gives CASSQVGDSTDTQYF.

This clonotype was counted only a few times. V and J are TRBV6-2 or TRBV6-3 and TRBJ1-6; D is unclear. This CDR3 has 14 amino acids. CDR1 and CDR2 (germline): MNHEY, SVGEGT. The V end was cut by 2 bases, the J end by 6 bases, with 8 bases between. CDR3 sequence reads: CASSYIGVNSPLHF. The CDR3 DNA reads TGTGCCAGCAGTTACATCGGCGTTAATTCACCCCTCCACTTT.

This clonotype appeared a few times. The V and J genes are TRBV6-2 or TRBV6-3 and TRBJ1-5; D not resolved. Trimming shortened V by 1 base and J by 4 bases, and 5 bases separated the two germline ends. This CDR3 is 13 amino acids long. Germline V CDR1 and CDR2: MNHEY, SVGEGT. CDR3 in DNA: TGTGCCAGCAGTTACTTTAGTAATCAGCCCCAGCATTTT. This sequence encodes CASSYFSNQPQHF.

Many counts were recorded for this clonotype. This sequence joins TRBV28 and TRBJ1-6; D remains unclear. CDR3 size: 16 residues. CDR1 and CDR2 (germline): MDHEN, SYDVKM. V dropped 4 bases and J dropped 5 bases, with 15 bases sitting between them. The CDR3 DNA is TGTGCCAGCAGTTCCCAAATTGGGCCAGATAATTCACCCCTCCACTTT. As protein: CASSSQIGPDNSPLHF.

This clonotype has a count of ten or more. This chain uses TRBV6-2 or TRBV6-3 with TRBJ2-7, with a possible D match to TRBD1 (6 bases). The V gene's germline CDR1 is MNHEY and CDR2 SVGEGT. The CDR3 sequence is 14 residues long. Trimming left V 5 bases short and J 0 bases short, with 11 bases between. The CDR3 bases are TGTGCCAGCAGTCAAGACAGGTACTCCTACGAGCAGTACTTC. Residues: CASSQDRYSYEQYF.

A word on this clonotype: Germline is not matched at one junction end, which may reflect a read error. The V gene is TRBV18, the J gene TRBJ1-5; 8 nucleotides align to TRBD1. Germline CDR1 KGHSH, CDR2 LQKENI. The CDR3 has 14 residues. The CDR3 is CASSVGQGKQPQHF. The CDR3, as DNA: TGTGCCAGCTCAGTTGGACAGGGCAAACAGCCCCAGCATTTT.

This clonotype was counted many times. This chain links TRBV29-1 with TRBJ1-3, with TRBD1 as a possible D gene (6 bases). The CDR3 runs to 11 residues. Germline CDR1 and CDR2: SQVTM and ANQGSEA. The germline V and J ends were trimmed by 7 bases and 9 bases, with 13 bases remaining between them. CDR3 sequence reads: CSGDRRGTIYF. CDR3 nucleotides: TGCAGCGGCGACAGGAGGGGCACCATATATTTT. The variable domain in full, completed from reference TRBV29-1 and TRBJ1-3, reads SAVISQKPSRDICQRGTSLTIQCQVDSQVTMMFWYRQQPGQSLTLIATANQGSEATYESGFVIDKFPISRPNLTFSTLTVSNMSPEDSSIYLCSGDRRGTIYFGEGSWLTVV.

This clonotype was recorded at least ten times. The CDR3 DNA reads TGTGCCAGCAGGGGGACAGGGTCCACAGATACGCAGTATTTT. It is translated as CASRGTGSTDTQYF. The chain employs TRBV28 and TRBJ2-3, with TRBD1 identical over 9 bases. The V gene end was trimmed by 6 bases and the J gene end by 2 bases; junction bases not matched to a gene: 3. This CDR3 has 14 amino acids. Germline loops: CDR1 MDHEN, CDR2 SYDVKM.

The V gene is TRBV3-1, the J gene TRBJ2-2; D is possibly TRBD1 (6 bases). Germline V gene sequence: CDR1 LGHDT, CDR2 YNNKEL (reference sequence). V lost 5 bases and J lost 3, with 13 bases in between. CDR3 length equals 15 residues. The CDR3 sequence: CASSVDSPYTGELFF. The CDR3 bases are TGTGCCAGCAGCGTGGACAGCCCTTACACCGGGGAGCTGTTTTTT.

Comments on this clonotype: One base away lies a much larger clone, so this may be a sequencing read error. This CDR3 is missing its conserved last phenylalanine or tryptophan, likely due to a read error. The CDR3 DNA reads as TGCGCCAGCAGCTACGGGGCCGATGGGAATTCACCCCTCCACCTT. It is translated as CASSYGADGNSPLHL. The rearrangement uses TRBV5-1 and TRBJ1-6, with D possibly TRBD1 on 5 matching bases. This CDR3 comprises 15 residues. In germline, CDR1 is SGHRS, CDR2 YFSETQ. Trimming stripped 3 bases from V and 7 bases from J, with 14 bases between.

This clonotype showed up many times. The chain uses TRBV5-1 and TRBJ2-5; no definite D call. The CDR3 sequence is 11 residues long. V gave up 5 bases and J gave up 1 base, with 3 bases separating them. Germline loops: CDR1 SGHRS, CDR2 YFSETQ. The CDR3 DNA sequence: TGCGCCAGCAGGAGCCAAGAGACCCAGTACTTC. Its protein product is CASRSQETQYF. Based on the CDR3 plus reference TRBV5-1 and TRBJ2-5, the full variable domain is KAGVTQTPRYLIKTRGQQVTLSCSPISGHRSVSWYQQTPGQGLQFLFEYFSETQRNKGNFPGRFSGRQFSNSRSEMNVSTLELGDSALYLCASRSQETQYFGPGTRLLVL.

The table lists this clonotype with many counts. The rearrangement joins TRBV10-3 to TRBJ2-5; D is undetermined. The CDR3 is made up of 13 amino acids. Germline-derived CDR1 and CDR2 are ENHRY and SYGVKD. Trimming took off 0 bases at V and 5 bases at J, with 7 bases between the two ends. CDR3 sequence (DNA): TGTGCCATCAGTGAGTCGCCAGCTGAGACCCAGTACTTC. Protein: CAISESPAETQYF.

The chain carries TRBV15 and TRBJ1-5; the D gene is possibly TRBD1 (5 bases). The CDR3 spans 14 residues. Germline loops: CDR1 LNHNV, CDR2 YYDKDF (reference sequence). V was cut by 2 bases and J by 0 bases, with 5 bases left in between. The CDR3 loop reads CATSRQGSNQPQHF. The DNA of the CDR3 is TGTGCCACCAGCAGACAGGGTAGCAATCAGCCCCAGCATTTT.

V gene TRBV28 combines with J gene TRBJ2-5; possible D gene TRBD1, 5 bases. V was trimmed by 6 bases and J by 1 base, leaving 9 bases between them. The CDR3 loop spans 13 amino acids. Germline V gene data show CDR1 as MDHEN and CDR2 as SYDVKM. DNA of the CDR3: TGTGCCAGCAGACCAGACAGCCAAGAGACCCAGTACTTC. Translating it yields CASRPDSQETQYF.

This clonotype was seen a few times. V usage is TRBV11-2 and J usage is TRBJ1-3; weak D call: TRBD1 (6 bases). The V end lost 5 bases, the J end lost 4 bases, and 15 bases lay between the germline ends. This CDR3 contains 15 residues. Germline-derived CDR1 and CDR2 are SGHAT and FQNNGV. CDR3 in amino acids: CASSQGISTGNTIYF. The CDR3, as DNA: TGTGCCAGCAGCCAGGGGATCTCGACCGGAAACACCATATATTTT.

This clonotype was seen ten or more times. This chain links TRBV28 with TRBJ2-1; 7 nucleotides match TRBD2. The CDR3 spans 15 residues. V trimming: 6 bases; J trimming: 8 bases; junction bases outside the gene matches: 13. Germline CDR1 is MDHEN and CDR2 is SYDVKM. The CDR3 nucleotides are TGTGCCAGCAGGCACGCCTGGGAGGGAAGGGATGAGCAGTTCTTC. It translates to CASRHAWEGRDEQFF. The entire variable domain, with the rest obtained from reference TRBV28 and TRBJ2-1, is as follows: DVKVTQSSRYLVKRTGEKVFLECVQDMDHENMFWYRQDPGLGLRLIYFSYDVKMKEKGDIPEGYSVSREKKERFSLILESASTNQTSMYLCASRHAWEGRDEQFFGPGTRLTVL.

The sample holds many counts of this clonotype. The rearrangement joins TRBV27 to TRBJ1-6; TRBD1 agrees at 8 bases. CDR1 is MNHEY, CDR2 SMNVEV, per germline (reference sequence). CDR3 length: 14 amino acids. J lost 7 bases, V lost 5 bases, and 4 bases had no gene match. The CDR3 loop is CASSAQGGNSPLHF. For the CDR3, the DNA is TGTGCCAGCAGTGCACAGGGGGGGAATTCACCCCTCCACTTT.

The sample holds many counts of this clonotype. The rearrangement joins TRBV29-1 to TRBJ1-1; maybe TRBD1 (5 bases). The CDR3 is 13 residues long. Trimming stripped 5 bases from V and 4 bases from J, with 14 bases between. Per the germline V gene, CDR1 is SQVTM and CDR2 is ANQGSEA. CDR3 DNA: TGCAGCGTTTATCACGGGGGGACCACTGAAGCTTTCTTT. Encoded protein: CSVYHGGTTEAFF.

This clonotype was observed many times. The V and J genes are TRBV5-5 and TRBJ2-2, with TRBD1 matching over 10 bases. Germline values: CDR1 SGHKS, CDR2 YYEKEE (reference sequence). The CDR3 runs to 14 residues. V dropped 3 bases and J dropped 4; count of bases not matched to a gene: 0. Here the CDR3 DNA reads TGTGCCAGCAGCTGGACAGGGGGCACCGGGGAGCTGTTTTTT. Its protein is CASSWTGGTGELFF.

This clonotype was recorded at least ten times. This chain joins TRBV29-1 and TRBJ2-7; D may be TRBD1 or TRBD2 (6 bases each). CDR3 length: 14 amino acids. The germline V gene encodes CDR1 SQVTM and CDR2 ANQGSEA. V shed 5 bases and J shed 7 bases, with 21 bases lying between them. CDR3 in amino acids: CSVRGLGGLVEQYF. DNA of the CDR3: TGCAGCGTTAGAGGCCTGGGGGGCCTCGTGGAGCAGTACTTC.

CDR3 protein: CASSSVRLLGRLFF. Written as DNA, the CDR3 is TGTGCCAGCAGCTCGGTCCGTCTTCTCGGGCGGCTGTTTTTT. The V and J genes are TRBV7-8 and TRBJ2-2; D unclear. Trimming took 4 bases from V and 13 from J, leaving 19 bases between them. The CDR3 spans 14 residues. Germline CDR1 and CDR2: SGHVS and FQNEAQ.

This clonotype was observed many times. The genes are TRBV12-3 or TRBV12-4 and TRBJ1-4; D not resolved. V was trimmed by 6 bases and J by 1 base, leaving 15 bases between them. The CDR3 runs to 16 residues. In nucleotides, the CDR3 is TGTGCCAGCAGCCCTGTTATGTGGGGAACTAATGAAAAACTGTTTTTT. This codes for CASSPVMWGTNEKLFF.

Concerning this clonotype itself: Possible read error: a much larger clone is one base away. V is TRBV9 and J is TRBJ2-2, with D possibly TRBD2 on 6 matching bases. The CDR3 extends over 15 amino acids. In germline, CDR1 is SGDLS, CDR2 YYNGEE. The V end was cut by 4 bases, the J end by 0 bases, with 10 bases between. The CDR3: CASSCGTANTGELFF. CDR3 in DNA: TGTGCCAGCAGCTGCGGGACCGCGAACACCGGGGAGCTGTTTTTT.

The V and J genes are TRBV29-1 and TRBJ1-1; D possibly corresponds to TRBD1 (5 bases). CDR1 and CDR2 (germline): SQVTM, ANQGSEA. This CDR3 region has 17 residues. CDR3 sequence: CSVPPSPTRRENTEAFF. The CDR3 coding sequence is TGCAGTGTCCCGCCGTCCCCCACGCGCAGGGAGAACACTGAAGCTTTCTTT.

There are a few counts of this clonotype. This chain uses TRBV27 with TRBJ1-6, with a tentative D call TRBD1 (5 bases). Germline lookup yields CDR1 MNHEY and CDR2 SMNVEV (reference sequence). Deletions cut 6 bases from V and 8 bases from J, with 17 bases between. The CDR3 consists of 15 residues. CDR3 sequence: CASSSPGQQDSPLHF. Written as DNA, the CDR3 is TGTGCCAGCAGCAGTCCGGGCCAACAGGATTCACCCCTCCACTTT.

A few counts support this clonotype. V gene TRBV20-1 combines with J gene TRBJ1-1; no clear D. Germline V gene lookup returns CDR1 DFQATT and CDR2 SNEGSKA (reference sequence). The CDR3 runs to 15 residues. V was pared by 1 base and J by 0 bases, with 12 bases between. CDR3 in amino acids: CSARVGSAMNTEAFF. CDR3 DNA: TGCAGTGCTAGAGTGGGCAGTGCAATGAACACTGAAGCTTTCTTT.